These T cell receptor beta chains were read from a single sample in a study of blood T cell repertoires in COVID-19. The method was immunoSEQ multiplex PCR; TCRdb's version includes in-frame clones alone and lacks a portion of them. The table has 250,000 to 300,000 clones, roughly nine tenths seen once; the top ten hold roughly 2.2%. What was sequenced was peripheral blood. Receptors originate from a woman aged 50 to 60 who had recovered from COVID-19. Both conserved end residues are part of each CDR3. The D gene is left open where the match is weak. Size values are once, few and many counts, or a class for expanded clones, and some rows have none.

clone_size,v_call,cdr3_length,d_call,j_call,cdr3_aa,cdr3_nt
.,TRBV27,15,TRBD1,TRBJ2-1,CASSSRRGHGNEQFF,TGTGCCAGCAGTTCGCGCAGGGGGCATGGCAATGAGCAGTTCTTC
.,TRBV27,15,TRBD2,TRBJ2-1,CASTITSGAYNEQFF,TGTGCCAGCACCATTACTAGCGGGGCGTACAATGAGCAGTTCTTC
.,TRBV19,15,.,TRBJ1-3,CASSSRVFFGNTIYF,TGTGCCAGTAGTAGCAGGGTTTTTTTTGGAAACACCATATATTTT
.,TRBV6-2/TRBV6-3,13,TRBD1,TRBJ2-1,CASSLQGYNEQFF,TGTGCCAGCAGTCTACAGGGGTACAATGAGCAGTTCTTC
.,TRBV3-1/TRBV3-2,13,TRBD1,TRBJ1-2,CASSQTGGFGYTF,TGTGCCAGCAGCCAGACAGGGGGATTTGGCTACACCTTC
.,TRBV28,13,TRBD2,TRBJ2-7,CASSLLREVGSHF,TGTGCCAGCAGTTTACTTCGGGAGGTAGGGTCCCACTTC
.,TRBV7-9,13,.,TRBJ2-7,CASSLLPGDEQYF,TGTGCCAGCAGCTTACTTCCGGGTGACGAGCAGTACTTC
few,TRBV5-4,17,.,TRBJ1-2,CASSPRGTRISVFGYTF,TGTGCCAGCAGCCCAAGGGGGACGCGCATATCGGTTTTTGGCTACACCTTC
once,TRBV12-5,14,TRBD1,TRBJ2-5,CASGLGGTVGTQYF,TGTGCTAGTGGTTTGGGGGGGACAGTGGGGACCCAGTACTTC
.,TRBV28,22,.,TRBJ1-5,CASSHKPHAGSPERGYNQPQHF,TGTGCCAGCAGTCACAAACCCCATGCAGGCTCTCCCGAACGGGGATATAATCAGCCCCAGCATTTT